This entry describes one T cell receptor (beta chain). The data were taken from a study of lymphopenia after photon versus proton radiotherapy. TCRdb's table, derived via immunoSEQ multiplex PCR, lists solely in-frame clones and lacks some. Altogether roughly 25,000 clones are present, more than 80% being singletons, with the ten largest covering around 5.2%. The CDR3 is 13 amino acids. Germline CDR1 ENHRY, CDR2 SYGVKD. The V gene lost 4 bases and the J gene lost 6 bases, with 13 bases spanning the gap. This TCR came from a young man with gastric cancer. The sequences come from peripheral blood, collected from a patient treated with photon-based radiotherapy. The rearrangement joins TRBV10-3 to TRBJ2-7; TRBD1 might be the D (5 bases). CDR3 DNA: TGTGCCATCAGTGGGCAGGGAACTTTCGAGCAGTACTTC. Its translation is CAISGQGTFEQYF.